The rows below give T cell receptor beta chains drawn from one sample of a study of blood T cells in healthy people across ages. In TCRdb, the 5' RACE reads were re-called with MiXCR into one record per CDR3 protein. The sample records about 930,000 distinct CDR3 sequences, about 29% being singletons. The sample was also linked to a second study, of T cells of mothers and their children.

The sequencing input was blood. Source of these receptors: a woman in her forties in good health. Both conserved end residues are part of each CDR3. Each record gives: clone size, J gene, V gene, D gene, CDR3 DNA, CDR3 protein. D genes are given only for firm matches. The listing skips clone size in some rows; elsewhere it reads once, few, many or a size class.

size: many
J: TRBJ1-6
V: TRBV4-3
D: TRBD1
DNA: TGCGCCAGCAGCCGGGTGACAGGGGGGCTCGATAATTCACCCCTCCACTTT
CDR3: CASSRVTGGLDNSPLHF

size: few
J: TRBJ1-2
V: TRBV7-9
D: TRBD1
DNA: TGTGCCAGCAGCCTAATGGACAGGGGGAAGGTTGGCTACACCTTC
CDR3: CASSLMDRGKVGYTF

size: few
J: TRBJ2-1
V: TRBV5-1
D: .
DNA: TGCGCCAGCAGCTTGTCTGTTTCTGAGCAGTTCTTC
CDR3: CASSLSVSEQFF

size: many
J: TRBJ2-7
V: TRBV3-1
D: .
DNA: TGTGCCAGCAGCCGGGGGGGCGCCTTGTTGAGTCTTGCTGGGGAGCAGTACTTC
CDR3: CASSRGGALLSLAGEQYF

size: .
J: TRBJ1-1
V: TRBV29-1
D: .
DNA: TGCAGCGGGGCCCGGGGGGTGAACACTGAAGCTTTCTTT
CDR3: CSGARGVNTEAFF

size: few
J: TRBJ2-5
V: TRBV20-1
D: TRBD2
DNA: TGCAGTGCTATGTACCGGGGGGTGGTAGAGACCCAGTACTTC
CDR3: CSAMYRGVVETQYF

size: .
J: TRBJ2-2
V: TRBV4-1
D: TRBD1
DNA: TGCGCCAGCAGCCAAGTGGAAGGACAGGGCGGCGGGGAGCTGTTTTTT
CDR3: CASSQVEGQGGGELFF

size: many
J: TRBJ1-2
V: TRBV20-1
D: TRBD1
DNA: TGCAGTGCGAAAGACGGGACAGCCTACGGCTACACCTTC
CDR3: CSAKDGTAYGYTF

size: .
J: TRBJ1-6
V: TRBV25-1
D: TRBD1
DNA: TGTGCCAGCAGTCGGACAAGGACAGGGGGCCAGTATAATTCACCCCTCCACTTT
CDR3: CASSRTRTGGQYNSPLHF

size: many
J: TRBJ2-5
V: TRBV24-1
D: .
DNA: TGTGCCACCAGTGATTACCACCGGGACCCTAACCAAGAGACCCAGTACTTC
CDR3: CATSDYHRDPNQETQYF

size: many
J: TRBJ2-7
V: TRBV30
D: TRBD1
DNA: TGTGCCTCTACTTTGGGACAGGGGGCCTACGAGCAGTACTTC
CDR3: CASTLGQGAYEQYF

size: many
J: TRBJ1-2
V: TRBV7-2
D: TRBD1
DNA: TGTGCCAGCAGCCCCAACCCCCTGGGACAGGCGAACCTCTATGGCTACACCTTC
CDR3: CASSPNPLGQANLYGYTF

size: many
J: TRBJ2-7
V: TRBV12-3/TRBV12-4
D: .
DNA: TGTGCCAGCAGTCGAGTGACGGGCGAGCAGTACTTC
CDR3: CASSRVTGEQYF

size: few
J: TRBJ2-1
V: TRBV29-1
D: .
DNA: TGCAGCGCAGTACAGGGCCGCTCCTACAATGAGCAGTTCTTC
CDR3: CSAVQGRSYNEQFF

size: .
J: TRBJ2-1
V: TRBV7-8
D: .
DNA: TGTGCCAGCAGCAACTCGGGGGGCCCGATTGGGGAGCAGTTCTTC
CDR3: CASSNSGGPIGEQFF

size: many
J: TRBJ2-7
V: TRBV20-1
D: .
DNA: TGCAGTGCCTCCAGGACGGGACCCTACGAGCAGTACTTC
CDR3: CSASRTGPYEQYF

size: .
J: TRBJ2-7
V: TRBV5-1
D: TRBD1
DNA: TGCGCCAGCAGCTTGGGGTTCCGGACAGGGGCCTACGAGCAGTACTTC
CDR3: CASSLGFRTGAYEQYF

size: once
J: TRBJ2-7
V: TRBV14
D: TRBD1
DNA: TGTGGCAGCAGCCAAGTACAGGGGACCGAGCAGTACTTC
CDR3: CGSSQVQGTEQYF

size: few
J: TRBJ1-2
V: TRBV4-3
D: TRBD1
DNA: TGCGCCAGCAGCCAAGGGGGAGGGGGCGCAGGGGCTTATGGCTACACCTTC
CDR3: CASSQGGGGAGAYGYTF

size: few
J: TRBJ2-5
V: TRBV3-1
D: .
DNA: TGTGCCAGCAGCCGAGCGACGCGGACCAAAGAGACCCAGTACTTC
CDR3: CASSRATRTKETQYF

size: .
J: TRBJ1-4
V: TRBV28
D: .
DNA: TGTGCCAGCAGTTTAAGTCAGGGAGAAGAAAAACTGTTTTTT
CDR3: CASSLSQGEEKLFF

size: many
J: TRBJ2-1
V: TRBV28
D: .
DNA: TGTGCCAGCAATGGCAGGGACTTTTACTCCTACAATGAGCAGTTCTTC
CDR3: CASNGRDFYSYNEQFF

size: .
J: TRBJ2-7
V: TRBV12-3/TRBV12-4
D: .
DNA: TGTGCCAGCAGTTCCTCCTGGGGGGCCGAGCAGTACTTC
CDR3: CASSSSWGAEQYF

size: .
J: TRBJ2-7
V: TRBV7-2
D: TRBD1
DNA: TGTGCCAGCAGACGGGACAGGCGATCCTACGAGCAGTACTTC
CDR3: CASRRDRRSYEQYF

size: .
J: TRBJ2-1
V: TRBV20-1
D: .
DNA: TGCAGTGCCATGCCCCGGGGGCCTGATTACTACAATGAGCAGTTCTTC
CDR3: CSAMPRGPDYYNEQFF

size: .
J: TRBJ2-1
V: TRBV7-8
D: TRBD2
DNA: TGTGCCAGCAGCCGAACCCTAGCGGGGGGCGGCAATGAGCAGTTCTTC
CDR3: CASSRTLAGGGNEQFF

size: .
J: TRBJ2-1
V: TRBV6-5
D: TRBD1
DNA: TGTACCAACAGTTATTATGGACAGGGGCGCCGTAATGAGCAGTTCTTC
CDR3: CTNSYYGQGRRNEQFF

size: .
J: TRBJ2-3
V: TRBV11-2
D: TRBD2
DNA: TGTGCCAGCAGCTTACGGGGAGGTAGCGGGACGCGGGGTACGCAGTATTTT
CDR3: CASSLRGGSGTRGTQYF

size: few
J: TRBJ2-7
V: TRBV12-3/TRBV12-4
D: TRBD1
DNA: TGTGCCAGCAGTCCCGAGGGACAGCGGTTACCCTACGAGCAGTACTTC
CDR3: CASSPEGQRLPYEQYF

size: many
J: TRBJ2-1
V: TRBV7-2
D: .
DNA: TGTGCCAGCAGTGGGGCAGGGGACCGCCACAATGAGCAGTTCTTC
CDR3: CASSGAGDRHNEQFF

size: many
J: TRBJ1-2
V: TRBV5-1
D: .
DNA: TGCGCCAGCAGCTGGGGAACAACTAACTATGGCTACACCTTC
CDR3: CASSWGTTNYGYTF

size: few
J: TRBJ2-1
V: TRBV7-9
D: TRBD2
DNA: TGTGCCAGCAGCTCGATAGCGGGGGAATCATACAATGAGCAGTTCTTC
CDR3: CASSSIAGESYNEQFF

size: few
J: TRBJ2-1
V: TRBV7-9
D: TRBD2
DNA: TGTGCCAGCAGATTATGGACTAGCGGGGGGGCCAATGAGCAGTTCTTC
CDR3: CASRLWTSGGANEQFF

size: .
J: TRBJ1-4
V: TRBV6-6
D: .
DNA: TGTGCCAGCAGTTACTTCGCGGGTGGAGGTGAAAAACTGTTTTTT
CDR3: CASSYFAGGGEKLFF

size: .
J: TRBJ1-1
V: TRBV28
D: .
DNA: TGTGCCAGCAGTTTATGCGGTTCCCCAGAGGACACTGAAGCTTTCTTT
CDR3: CASSLCGSPEDTEAFF

size: .
J: TRBJ2-7
V: TRBV25-1
D: TRBD1
DNA: TGTGCCAGCAGTGACCCGGGACAGGGGGCAGGATACGAGCAGTACTTC
CDR3: CASSDPGQGAGYEQYF

size: few
J: TRBJ1-1
V: TRBV12-3/TRBV12-4
D: .
DNA: TGTGCCAGCAGTTCAGGGATCCTGAACACTGAAGCTTTCTTT
CDR3: CASSSGILNTEAFF